This TCR beta chain comes out of a study of breast tumors, draining lymph nodes, adjacent tissues (dated by TCRdb to 2016 to 2018). Regarding the research as a whole: The study compared TCR beta repertoires across tumor, adjacent nontumor tissue and axillary lymph nodes from breast cancer patients. The study aimed to assess the relationships and possible T-cell exchange between tumor, surrounding tissue and draining lymph node repertoires in human breast cancer. Broad study findings and their caveats: Tumors showed preferential V and J gene usage, and their T-cell repertoire diversity fell below that of lymph nodes yet above that of nontumor tissue. In luminal-like breast cancer, tumor and nontumor tissue repertoires resembled each other significantly more than in basal-like breast cancer. A scenario in which most tumor T cells derive from the lymph node and then expand within tumor tissue was judged to be consistent with the data. The study presented the conclusion that tumor T cells originate in lymph nodes as consistent with a hypothesis, not as something directly demonstrated.

The lymph node samples were taken from the axillary draining lymph nodes of breast cancer patients. The germline V gene gives CDR1 as SGHTS and CDR2 as YDEGEE. Inclusive of both ends, the CDR3 amounts to 8 amino acids. Sequenced using an Illumina HiSeq 2000. TCR beta chain libraries were generated through multiplex PCR amplification. The amplified TCR beta chain products were analyzed by high-throughput sequencing. TCRdb passed the public sequencing reads through fastp at Q25 and MiXCR, retaining productive beta sequences. A single entry per CDR3 protein holds the most common genes and DNA from its merged rows. A total of over 150,000 distinct CDR3 sequences appear in this sample, about 33% of them only once. Over 3.5% of the sample rests with the top ten. To note about this clonotype: Which antigen it targets is not known. As the CDR3 is not closed by the conserved phenylalanine or tryptophan, this likely results from a read error. It is unclear where the CDR3 begins or ends on the DNA, so no DNA is shown, and the CDR3 is as TCRdb lists it.

This receptor was identified in a female donor with breast cancer. Some clones in this sample may be carry-over from other donors' samples. The sample was axillary lymph node tissue. This receptor chain uses TRBV5-8 and TRBJ1-6. The encoded CDR3 is CASSLGLP.